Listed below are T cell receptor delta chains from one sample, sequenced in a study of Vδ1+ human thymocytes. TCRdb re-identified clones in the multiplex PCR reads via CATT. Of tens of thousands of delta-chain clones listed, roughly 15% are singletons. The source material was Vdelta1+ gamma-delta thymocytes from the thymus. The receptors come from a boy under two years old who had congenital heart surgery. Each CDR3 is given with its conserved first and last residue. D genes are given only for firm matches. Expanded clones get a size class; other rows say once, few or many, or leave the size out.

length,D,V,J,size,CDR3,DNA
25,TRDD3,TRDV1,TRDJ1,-,CALGESVPGLGDTPGGGSYTDKLIF,TGTGCTCTTGGGGAATCCGTACCTGGACTGGGGGATACGCCCGGGGGGGGTTCCTACACCGATAAACTCATCTTT
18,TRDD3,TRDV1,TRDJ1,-,CALGVLPGGYFLTDKLIF,TGTGCTCTTGGGGTCCTCCCTGGGGGATACTTTTTAACCGATAAACTCATCTTT
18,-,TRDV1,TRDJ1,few,CALGELSLRWGCRDKLIF,TGTGCTCTTGGGGAACTGTCACTTCGCTGGGGATGCAGAGATAAACTCATCTTT
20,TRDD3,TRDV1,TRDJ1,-,CALGKKKSLPGIRATDKLIF,TGTGCTCTTGGGAAGAAAAAGAGCCTACCGGGGATACGAGCCACCGATAAACTCATCTTT
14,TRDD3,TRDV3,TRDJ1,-,CAFIYLLGDTRLIF,TGTGCCTTTATCTACCTTCTGGGGGATACTAGACTCATCTTT
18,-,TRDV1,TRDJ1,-,CALGARGRLDPYTDKLIF,TGTGCTCTTGGGGCCCGGGGGCGACTAGATCCGTACACCGATAAACTCATCTTT
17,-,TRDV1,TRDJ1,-,CALGEEVRGISSGILIF,TGTGCTCTTGGGGAAGAAGTACGGGGTATATCTTCGGGGATACTCATCTTT
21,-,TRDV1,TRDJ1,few,CALGELEFPPLAYHRGDKLIF,TGTGCTCTTGGGGAACTAGAGTTTCCACCCCTGGCCTACCACCGTGGCGATAAACTCATCTTT
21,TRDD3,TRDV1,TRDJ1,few,CALGEDLGLGVNLNLVDKLIF,TGTGCTCTTGGGGAGGACCTTGGACTGGGGGTGAATTTGAACTTGGTCGATAAACTCATCTTT
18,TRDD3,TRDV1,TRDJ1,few,CALGERAALGVPTDKLIF,TGTGCTCTTGGGGAAAGGGCCGCTCTGGGGGTCCCCACCGATAAACTCATCTTT
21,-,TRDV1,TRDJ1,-,CALGEPQTSFLRSGGSGELIF,TGTGCTCTTGGGGAACCGCAAACTTCTTTCCTACGCAGTGGGGGATCTGGCGAACTCATCTTT
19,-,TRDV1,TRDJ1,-,CALGAHSYGHWGATDKLIF,TGTGCTCTTGGGGCCCATTCCTACGGGCACTGGGGGGCTACCGATAAACTCATCTTT
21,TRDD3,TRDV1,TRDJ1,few,CALGELPSWGIGSIYADKLIF,TGTGCTCTTGGGGAGCTACCTAGCTGGGGGATAGGGTCCATTTACGCCGATAAACTCATCTTT
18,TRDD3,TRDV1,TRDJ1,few,CALGLEVVLGDITDKLIF,TGTGCTCTTGGCCTAGAGGTGGTACTGGGGGATATCACCGATAAACTCATCTTT
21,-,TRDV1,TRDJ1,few,CALGELNGPPKTVPNTDKLIF,TGTGCTCTTGGGGAACTAAACGGCCCGCCGAAAACTGTCCCAAACACCGATAAACTCATCTTT
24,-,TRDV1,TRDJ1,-,CALGEFQVGEHDVLFFKDTDKLIF,TGTGCTCTTGGGGAATTCCAGGTTGGGGAACACGATGTCCTATTCTTCAAGGACACCGATAAACTCATCTTT
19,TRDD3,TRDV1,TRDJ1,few,CALGETGWGISTYTDKLIF,TGTGCTCTTGGGGAAACCGGCTGGGGGATATCAACGTACACCGATAAACTCATCTTT
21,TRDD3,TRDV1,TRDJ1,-,CALGDASRYTGGRKIGDKLIF,TGTGCTCTTGGGGACGCTTCCCGCTATACTGGGGGACGGAAGATTGGCGATAAACTCATCTTT
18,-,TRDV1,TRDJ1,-,CALGALPSFREPTDKLIF,TGTGCTCTTGGGGCACTACCCTCCTTCCGGGAACCCACCGATAAACTCATCTTT
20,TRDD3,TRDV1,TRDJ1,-,CALGERKTTWGITDTDKLIF,TGTGCTCTTGGGGAAAGAAAGACTACGTGGGGGATAACTGACACCGATAAACTCATCTTT
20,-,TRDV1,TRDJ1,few,CALVNCPPQWGGTLTDKLIF,TGTGCTCTTGTGAACTGTCCTCCCCAATGGGGGGGGACTTTAACCGATAAACTCATCTTT
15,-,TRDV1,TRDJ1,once,CALGYSPRGRDKLIF,TGTGCTCTTGGGTATAGCCCTCGTGGGCGAGATAAACTCATCTTT
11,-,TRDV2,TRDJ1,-,CACSHPDKLIF,TGTGCCTGCAGTCACCCCGATAAACTCATCTTT
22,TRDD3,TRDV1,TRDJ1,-,CALGEGLFQSLYWGILTDKLIF,TGTGCTCTTGGGGAAGGTTTGTTCCAATCCCTTTACTGGGGGATACTTACCGATAAACTCATCTTT
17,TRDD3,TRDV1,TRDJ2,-,CALGELLLGDTPAQLFF,TGTGCTCTTGGGGAACTACTGCTGGGGGATACCCCAGCACAACTCTTCTTT
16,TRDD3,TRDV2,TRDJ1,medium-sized,CACDTGRLGDTDKLIF,TGTGCCTGTGACACGGGACGACTGGGGGATACGGATAAACTCATCTTT
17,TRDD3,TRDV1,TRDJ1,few,CALGELQTGGYGGKLIF,TGTGCTCTTGGGGAACTACAGACTGGGGGATACGGTGGGAAACTCATCTTT
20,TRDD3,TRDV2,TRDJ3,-,CACDTVGGYLPSWDTRQMFF,TGTGCCTGTGACACGGTAGGGGGATACCTTCCCTCCTGGGACACCCGACAGATGTTTTTC
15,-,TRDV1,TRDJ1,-,CALGGPPLPLDKLIF,TGTGCTCTTGGGGGCCCACCCCTGCCCTTAGATAAACTCATCTTT
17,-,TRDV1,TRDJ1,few,CALGAKDFPANTDKLIF,TGTGCTCTTGGGGCTAAAGACTTCCCTGCTAACACCGATAAACTCATCTTT
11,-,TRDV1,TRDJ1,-,CALGGTDKLIF,TGTGCTCTTGGGGGGACCGATAAACTCATCTTT
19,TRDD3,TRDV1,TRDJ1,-,CALGEIYVGIRVSPDKLIF,TGTGCTCTTGGGGAAATATATGTGGGGATACGCGTATCCCCCGATAAACTCATCTTT
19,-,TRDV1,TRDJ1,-,CALGELLTGGLGPFDKLIF,TGTGCTCTTGGGGAACTCCTAACGGGGGGCCTAGGGCCCTTCGATAAACTCATCTTT